One sample yielded the 25 T cell receptor beta chains listed below, sequenced in a study of T and B cells in COVID-19 patients. From blood, about 240-550 ng of genomic DNA served as TRB template. BIOMED2 TRB-A/B primer pools were used in multiplex TRB PCR. TCRdb redid the calling of the multiplex PCR reads with MiXCR, one entry per CDR3 protein. The sample contains about 11,000 distinct CDR3 sequences, around a third of which appear only once. Sequenced input: blood. Every receptor here comes from a human donor with active COVID-19.

This clonotype was observed a few times. V usage is TRBV6-5 and J usage is TRBJ2-5; 12 nucleotides match TRBD2. CDR1 and CDR2 (germline): MNHEY, SVGAGI. This CDR3 is 19 amino acids long. J gave up 7 bases and V 0 bases, and 15 bases lay outside the gene matches. The DNA of the CDR3 is TGTGCCAGCAGTTACTCGGATCGGACTAGCGGGGCCAAGAGACGGACCCAGTACTTC. It is translated as CASSYSDRTSGAKRRTQYF.

CDR3 protein: CASSLVSASGGNEQFF. DNA of the CDR3: TGTGCCAGCAGCTTGGTGTCGGCTAGCGGGGGGAATGAGCAGTTCTTC. The rearrangement joins TRBV5-6 to TRBJ2-1; 11 bases are a match to TRBD2. The CDR3 is 16 amino acids. J gave up 7 bases and V 0 bases, and 6 bases lay outside the gene matches. CDR1 and CDR2 from the germline V gene are SGHDT and YYEEEE.

CDR3 sequence reads: CASSTGDRGEVGYTF. CDR3 nucleotides: TGCGCCAGCAGCACCGGGGACAGGGGAGAGGTTGGCTACACCTTC. The V call is TRBV5-1, the J call TRBJ1-2, with 10 bases identical to TRBD1. CDR1 is SGHRS and CDR2 is YFSETQ in the germline V gene. V trimming: 4 bases; J trimming: 7 bases; junction bases outside the gene matches: 10. The CDR3 spans 15 residues.

In its sample, this clonotype was seen a few times. The chain joins TRBV6-5 to TRBJ1-2; D not resolved. Trimming took off 0 bases at V and 1 base at J, with 6 bases between the two ends. Looked up from germline, CDR1 is MNHEY and CDR2 is SVGAGI. CDR3 length: 14 residues. The CDR3 nucleotides read TGTGCCAGCAGTTACTCGCGAGTTAACTATGGCTACACCTTC. Encoded protein: CASSYSRVNYGYTF.

The rearrangement links TRBV5-6 to TRBJ1-4; TRBD1 might be the D (5 bases). There are 15 residues in the CDR3. Trimming took off 4 bases at V and 0 bases at J, with 10 bases between the two ends. From germline, CDR1 is SGHDT and CDR2 YYEEEE. CDR3 amino acids: CASSPRGATNEKLFF. The DNA of the CDR3 is TGTGCCAGCAGCCCCCGGGGCGCAACTAATGAAAAACTGTTTTTT.

The chain couples TRBV18 to TRBJ2-7, with 10 bases matching TRBD2. This CDR3 has 15 residues. Trimming cost V 3 bases and J 3 bases; bases outside gene matches: 5. Germline CDR1 is KGHSH and CDR2 is LQKENI. The DNA for the CDR3 is TGTGCCAGCTCACCGGCTAGCGGGGGTTACTACGAGCAGTACTTC. This encodes CASSPASGGYYEQYF.

The CDR3 DNA is TGTGCCATCAGTGAGGACGCTGGAAACTATGGCTACACCTTC. Translated, it gives CAISEDAGNYGYTF. The J gene is TRBJ1-2, the V gene TRBV10-3, with D uncertain. Trimming left V 2 bases short and J 2 bases short, with 9 bases between. This CDR3 has 14 residues. Germline V gene sequence: CDR1 ENHRY, CDR2 SYGVKD.

This clonotype was picked up a small number of times. V usage is TRBV19 and J usage is TRBJ1-3, with D tentatively TRBD1 (5 bases). V lost 7 bases, J lost 0 bases, and 13 bases lay in between. This CDR3 has 15 residues. Germline CDR1 reads LNHDA; CDR2 reads SQIVND (reference sequence). CDR3 loop: CASTLWGTSGNTIYF. In nucleotides, the CDR3 is TGTGCCAGTACCCTTTGGGGGACCTCTGGAAACACCATATATTTT.

CDR3 protein: CASTPVGTGVYGYTF. For the CDR3, the DNA is TGTGCCAGCACCCCCGTAGGGACAGGGGTCTATGGCTACACCTTC. This chain joins TRBV5-6 and TRBJ1-2; the match to TRBD1 covers 10 bases. The CDR3 spans 15 residues. The trim removed 6 bases at V and 4 bases at J, leaving 9 bases unmatched. Germline V gene lookup returns CDR1 SGHDT and CDR2 YYEEEE.

The chain is built from TRBV27 and TRBJ2-1; maybe TRBD1 (5 bases). The CDR3 is 16 amino acids. Germline loops: CDR1 MNHEY, CDR2 SMNVEV (reference sequence). Trimming shortened V by 1 base and J by 3 bases, and 13 bases separated the two germline ends. CDR3 amino acids: CASSLWGQGSYNEQFF. CDR3 nucleotides: TGTGCCAGCAGTTTATGGGGCCAGGGCAGCTACAATGAGCAGTTCTTC.

This chain uses TRBV27 with TRBJ1-2, with D possibly TRBD1 on 5 matching bases. V lost 1 base and J lost 0, with 9 bases in between. Germline V gene data show CDR1 as MNHEY and CDR2 as SMNVEV (reference sequence). CDR3 length: 15 amino acids. The CDR3 loop is CASSLFQGSNYGYTF. CDR3 DNA sequence: TGTGCCAGCAGTTTATTCCAGGGTTCTAACTATGGCTACACCTTC.

A word on this clonotype: An end of the junction does not agree with germline; a read error may underlie this. The CDR3 reads CSSSQDLGTGGGETQYF. As DNA, the CDR3 is TGTTCCAGCAGCCAAGATTTGGGGACAGGGGGCGGAGAGACCCAGTACTTC. The chain is built from TRBV14 and TRBJ2-5; TRBD1 matches 12 bases. This CDR3 contains 17 residues. Germline values: CDR1 SGHDN, CDR2 FVKESK. The entire variable domain, with the rest obtained from reference TRBV14 and TRBJ2-5, is as follows: EAGVTQFPSHSVIEKGQTVTLRCDPISGHDNLYWYRRVMGKEIKFLLHFVKESKQDESGMPNNRFLAERTGGTYSTLKVQPAELEDSGVYFCSSSQDLGTGGGETQYFGPGTRLLVL.

By sample share, this clonotype is medium-sized (0.01 to 0.1%). The V and J genes are TRBV29-1 and TRBJ2-1, with D possibly being TRBD2 (6 bases). This CDR3 is 15 amino acids long. Deletions cut 7 bases from V and 0 bases from J, with 16 bases between. Looked up from germline, CDR1 is SQVTM and CDR2 is ANQGSEA. The CDR3 DNA follows: TGCAGCGCCTATGGAGGGGACCTCTCCTACAATGAGCAGTTCTTC. Its protein product is CSAYGGDLSYNEQFF.

This clonotype was observed a few times. The rearrangement uses TRBV12-3 or TRBV12-4 and TRBJ2-1; 8 nucleotides match TRBD2. J gave up 9 bases and V 5 bases, and 15 bases lay outside the gene matches. The CDR3 extends over 16 amino acids. The CDR3 DNA reads as TGTGCCAGCAGTACAACCCCGGGACTAGGGTCGGGTGAGCAGTTCTTC. Amino acid sequence: CASSTTPGLGSGEQFF.

Concerning this clonotype itself: One end of the junction is discordant with germline, which a read error may explain. The J gene is TRBJ1-1, the V gene TRBV5-6; possible D gene TRBD1, 5 bases. This CDR3 is 18 amino acids long. Germline lookup yields CDR1 SGHDT and CDR2 YYEEEE. The CDR3 coding sequence is TGCGCCAGCAGCTTGGGAGTAGAGGGGAGGAGGATGAACACTGAAGCTTTCTTT. It specifies CASSLGVEGRRMNTEAFF. Together with reference TRBV5-6 and TRBJ1-1, the CDR3 gives the full variable domain: DAGVTQSPTHLIKTRGQQVTLRCSPKSGHDTVSWYQQALGQGPQFIFQYYEEEERQRGNFPDRFSGHQFPNYSSELNVNALLLGDSALYLCASSLGVEGRRMNTEAFFGQGTRLTVV.

In regard to this clonotype: The junction differs from germline at one of its ends, possibly a read error. In DNA, the CDR3 is TGTGCCAGTAGTATCACTTGGAACACTGAATCTTTCTTT. Encoded protein: CASSITWNTESFF. This rearrangement joins TRBV19 to TRBJ1-1; D unresolved. The CDR3 extends over 13 amino acids. Germline V gene lookup returns CDR1 LNHDA and CDR2 SQIVND (reference sequence).

This clonotype appeared a few times. The chain recombines TRBV12-3 or TRBV12-4 with TRBJ2-2; 8 bases match TRBD1. The CDR3 sequence is 16 residues long. V was clipped by 3 bases and J by 5 bases; unmatched bases: 8. Written as DNA, the CDR3 is TGTGCCAGCAGTTTCCCCACAGGGGGAGGAACCGGGGAGCTGTTTTTT. Translating gives CASSFPTGGGTGELFF.

DNA for the CDR3: TGTGCCAGCAGCCGCAATCGGAACTCTGGGGCCAACGTCCTGACTTTC. Translation: CASSRNRNSGANVLTF. The V gene is TRBV11-1, the J gene TRBJ2-6; no firm D call. The germline V gene encodes CDR1 SGHAT and CDR2 FQDESV (reference sequence). V was clipped by 5 bases and J by 0 bases, with 11 bases between them. The CDR3 is 16 amino acids.

V usage is TRBV6-2 or TRBV6-3 and J usage is TRBJ2-7; 8 bases line up with TRBD2. Germline-derived CDR1 and CDR2 are MNHEY and SVGEGT. The CDR3 consists of 17 residues. The ends lost 0 bases at V and 5 bases at J; junction bases unmatched: 12. The CDR3 DNA is TGTGCCAGCAGTTACTCGAAAGGCGGGGGGCTCCTAGACGAGCAGTACTTC. Amino acid sequence: CASSYSKGGGLLDEQYF.

The V gene is TRBV11-1, the J gene TRBJ2-2, with 7 bases lining up with TRBD1. From germline, CDR1 is SGHAT and CDR2 FQDESV (reference sequence). The CDR3 sequence is 16 residues long. V lost 3 bases and J lost 5; bases outside the gene matches: 9. The CDR3: CASSFRTGLGTGELFF. In DNA form, the CDR3 reads TGTGCCAGCAGCTTCAGGACAGGTCTTGGGACCGGGGAGCTGTTTTTT.

By its share, this clonotype is medium-sized. This sequence joins TRBV5-4 and TRBJ2-2; D is perhaps TRBD2 (6 bases). Germline V gene data show CDR1 as SGHNT and CDR2 as YYREEE (reference sequence). This CDR3 region has 17 residues. V dropped 1 base and J dropped 0 bases, with 13 bases sitting between them. The CDR3 nucleotides read TGTGCCAGCAGCTTGATGCGGGGCAGCGCGAACACCGGGGAGCTGTTTTTT. Its protein product is CASSLMRGSANTGELFF.

This rearrangement joins TRBV5-1 to TRBJ2-3, with D unresolved. Trimming took 4 bases from V and 4 from J, leaving 7 bases between them. CDR1 SGHRS and CDR2 YFSETQ come from the germline V gene. The CDR3 consists of 12 residues. This CDR3 reads CASSANSDTQYF. CDR3 in DNA: TGCGCCAGCAGCGCGAACTCAGATACGCAGTATTTT.

This clonotype was seen a handful of times. The genes are TRBV20-1 and TRBJ1-2, with TRBD1 matching over 7 bases. Germline V gene data show CDR1 as DFQATT and CDR2 as SNEGSKA (reference sequence). This CDR3 comprises 14 residues. V was clipped by 3 bases and J by 4 bases; unmatched bases: 8. CDR3 nucleotide sequence: TGCAGTGCTAGGAATCAGGACAGGCCCTATGGCTACACCTTC. Encoded protein: CSARNQDRPYGYTF.

In this sample, this clonotype turned up a few times. The chain carries TRBV12-3 or TRBV12-4 and TRBJ1-5; D perhaps matches TRBD1 (6 bases). The V gene lost 5 bases and the J gene lost 6 bases, with 23 bases spanning the gap. The CDR3 extends over 17 amino acids. The CDR3 reads CASSLTRGRGGTQPQHF. The DNA of the CDR3 is TGTGCCAGCAGTCTTACCAGGGGCCGAGGTGGAACTCAGCCCCAGCATTTT.

The table lists this clonotype with a few counts. The V gene is TRBV18, the J gene TRBJ2-5; 8 bases map to TRBD2. After removal of 3 bases from V and 8 bases from J, the junction contained 8 bases not matched to a gene. The CDR3 covers 14 residues. The germline gives CDR1 KGHSH, CDR2 LQKENI. The CDR3 sequence: CASSPSYRGGTQYF. In DNA, the CDR3 is TGTGCCAGCTCACCCTCTTACCGGGGGGGCACCCAGTACTTC.